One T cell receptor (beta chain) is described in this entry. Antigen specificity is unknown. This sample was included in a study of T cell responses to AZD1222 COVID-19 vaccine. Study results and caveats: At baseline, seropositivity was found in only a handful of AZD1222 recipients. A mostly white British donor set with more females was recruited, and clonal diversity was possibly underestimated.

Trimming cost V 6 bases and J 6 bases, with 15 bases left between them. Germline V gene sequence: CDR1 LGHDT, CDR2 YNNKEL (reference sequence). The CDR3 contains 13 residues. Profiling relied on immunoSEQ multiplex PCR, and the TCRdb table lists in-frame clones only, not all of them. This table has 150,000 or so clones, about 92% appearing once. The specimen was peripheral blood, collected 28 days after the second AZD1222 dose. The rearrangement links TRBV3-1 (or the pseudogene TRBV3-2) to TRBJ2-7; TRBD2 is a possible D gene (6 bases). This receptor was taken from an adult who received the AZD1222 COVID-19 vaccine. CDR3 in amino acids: CASSRMEGLEQYF. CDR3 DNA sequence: TGTGCCAGCAGTCGAATGGAGGGCCTCGAGCAGTACTTC.